A single sample is the source of the 18 T cell receptor beta chains below, sequenced in a study of post-analysis software for immune sequencing data. Unique molecular identifiers were carried by the TCR beta cDNA libraries. TCRdb re-called the PCR reads with MiXCR, one entry per CDR3 protein. Here the sample spans more than 350,000 distinct CDR3 sequences, about 39% being singletons. General study results and limits: In patients, five TRBV segments were more frequent than in controls, with TRBV5-6, TRBV5-1 and TRBV20-1 among them.

Which antigens these TCRs recognize remains unknown. The sample was blood. All receptors come from a girl aged 2 to 10 with multiple sclerosis.

This clonotype was counted between two and nine times. This sequence joins TRBV4-3 and TRBJ2-1; 13 bases are a match to TRBD2. The ends lost 3 bases at V and 8 bases at J; junction bases unmatched: 4. CDR1 and CDR2 (germline): LGHNA, YSLEER. The CDR3 consists of 15 residues. CDR3 sequence (DNA): TGCGCCAGCAGCCAGGGGACTAGCGGGATTGATGAGCAGTTCTTC. This encodes CASSQGTSGIDEQFF.

Here the CDR3 reads CASRTTGNGEKLFF. The CDR3 nucleotides are TGTGCCAGCAGAACGACAGGGAATGGTGAAAAACTGTTTTTT. V and J are TRBV12-3 or TRBV12-4 and TRBJ1-4; 7 bases agree with TRBD1. The CDR3 is 14 residues long. Losses at the gene ends were 6 bases for V and 7 bases for J; bases not matched to a gene: 8.

The genes are TRBV20-1 and TRBJ2-1; 12 nucleotides match TRBD2. V trimming: 5 bases; J trimming: 3 bases; junction bases outside the gene matches: 11. The germline gives CDR1 DFQATT, CDR2 SNEGSKA (reference sequence). This CDR3 region has 17 residues. CDR3 sequence (DNA): TGCAGTGCTTCCGGGACTAGCGGGCCCTTTCACTACAATGAGCAGTTCTTC. It yields the protein CSASGTSGPFHYNEQFF.

V gene TRBV28 combines with J gene TRBJ1-4; D gene ambiguous. The V gene's germline CDR1 is MDHEN and CDR2 SYDVKM. This CDR3 is built from 16 residues. Trimming removed 10 bases from V and 0 bases from J, with 18 bases in between. For the CDR3, the DNA is TGTGCCACCCGTGATCGTTACTTTGCAACTAATGAAAAACTGTTTTTT. This gives the protein CATRDRYFATNEKLFF.

This clonotype was seen more than once but under ten times. The rearrangement links TRBV28 to TRBJ2-3; tentatively, D is TRBD2 (6 bases). The V gene lost 4 bases and the J gene lost 0 bases, with 14 bases spanning the gap. The CDR3 loop spans 16 amino acids. Germline V CDR1 and CDR2: MDHEN, SYDVKM. The CDR3 loop is CASSSRLVFSTDTQYF. DNA for the CDR3: TGTGCCAGCAGTTCGCGACTAGTCTTCAGCACAGATACGCAGTATTTT.

This clonotype has a handful of counts. The rearrangement joins TRBV15 to TRBJ2-5; D not resolved. The CDR3 is 14 residues long. Deletions cut 2 bases from V and 0 bases from J, with 7 bases between. The germline CDR1 and CDR2 sequences are LNHNV and YYDKDF (reference sequence). The CDR3 loop reads CATSRNSNQETQYF. The CDR3 DNA is TGTGCCACCAGCAGAAACAGCAACCAAGAGACCCAGTACTTC.

The V and J genes are TRBV2 and TRBJ1-4; D ambiguous. The germline V gene encodes CDR1 SNHLY and CDR2 FYNNEI. The germline V and J ends were trimmed by 8 bases and 7 bases, with 14 bases remaining between them. There are 13 residues in the CDR3. The CDR3 sequence is CASSWTDGEKLFF. CDR3 nucleotides: TGTGCCAGCTCCTGGACGGATGGTGAAAAACTGTTTTTT.

This chain links TRBV15 with TRBJ2-1; D unresolved. The CDR3 totals 12 residues. The V end lost 1 base, the J end lost 8 bases, and 6 bases lay between the germline ends. Germline CDR1 LNHNV, CDR2 YYDKDF (reference sequence). The CDR3 coding sequence is TGTGCCACCAGCAGAGCCGGGCATGAGCAGTTCTTC. Protein sequence: CATSRAGHEQFF.

Here the CDR3 reads CASSELGNQPQHF. DNA of the CDR3: TGTGCCAGCAGTGAATTAGGGAATCAGCCCCAGCATTTT. This rearrangement joins TRBV25-1 to TRBJ1-5, with no clear D. CDR3 length: 13 amino acids. CDR1 is MGHDK, CDR2 SYGVNS, per germline. V dropped 1 base and J dropped 4 bases, with 5 bases sitting between them.

This clonotype was found many times. The gene calls are TRBV3-1 and TRBJ2-5; 7 bases match TRBD2. Losses at the gene ends were 2 bases for V and 2 bases for J; bases not matched to a gene: 5. CDR3 length: 15 residues. Germline loops: CDR1 LGHDT, CDR2 YNNKEL (reference sequence). In nucleotides, the CDR3 is TGTGCCAGCAGCCAACCATGGACTAGTCAAGAGACCCAGTACTTC. As protein: CASSQPWTSQETQYF.

A word on this clonotype: A junction end diverges from the germline sequence, so it may reflect a read error. This chain connects TRBV28 to TRBJ2-3; 7 bases match TRBD1. This CDR3 comprises 14 residues. Germline loops: CDR1 MDHEN, CDR2 SYDVKM. The DNA of the CDR3 is TGTGTCAGCCTATACCCGCCCGGGACAGATGCGCAGTATTTT. Translation gives CVSLYPPGTDAQYF.

This clonotype was counted many times. The V call is TRBV6-4, the J call TRBJ1-2, with a weak D call TRBD1 (5 bases). V was cut by 2 bases and J by 5 bases, with 6 bases left in between. CDR1 MRHNA and CDR2 SNTAGT come from the germline V gene. This CDR3 is 12 amino acids long. The CDR3 nucleotides are TGTGCCAGCAGTGACCGGGGGTATGGCTACACCTTC. Residues: CASSDRGYGYTF.

V gene TRBV7-2 combines with J gene TRBJ2-3; possible D gene TRBD2, 5 bases. The length of the CDR3 is 16 residues. V was trimmed by 0 bases and J by 0 bases, leaving 10 bases between them. The germline gives CDR1 SGHTA, CDR2 FQGNSA. The CDR3 region has the DNA TGTGCCAGCAGCTTAGCGGGAGCCGCTAGCACAGATACGCAGTATTTT. This gives the protein CASSLAGAASTDTQYF.

V usage is TRBV15 and J usage is TRBJ2-5; TRBD1 matches at 7 bases. In germline, CDR1 is LNHNV, CDR2 YYDKDF (reference sequence). The V segment lost 1 base and the J segment 5 bases; nucleotides outside the gene matches: 13. The CDR3 has 17 residues. The CDR3 sequence is CATSRGFLQGSDETQYF. For the CDR3, the DNA is TGTGCCACCAGCAGAGGCTTCCTACAGGGGTCTGACGAGACCCAGTACTTC.

As for this clonotype: One end of the junction fails to match germline, which may point to a read error. The J gene is TRBJ2-5, the V gene TRBV20-1; 11 nucleotides line up with TRBD2. This CDR3 is 14 amino acids long. The V gene's germline CDR1 is DFQATT and CDR2 SNEGSKA (reference sequence). The CDR3: CSARGLAGKETQYF. The DNA of the CDR3 is TGCAGTGCGAGAGGACTAGCGGGTAAAGAGACCCAGTACTTC.

This clonotype occurred once. V is TRBV24-1 and J is TRBJ2-1; 9 bases map to TRBD2. Losses at the gene ends were 12 bases for V and 2 bases for J; bases not matched to a gene: 22. CDR1 and CDR2 from the germline V gene are KGHDR and SFDVKD. The CDR3 sequence is 19 residues long. CDR3 protein: CAASPGTSTPGRAYNEQFF. CDR3 in DNA: TGTGCCGCCTCACCCGGGACTAGCACCCCAGGGAGGGCCTACAATGAGCAGTTCTTC.

A single count supports this clonotype. This chain connects TRBV29-1 to TRBJ2-1; D is ambiguous. CDR3 length: 14 amino acids. V lost 5 bases, J lost 4 bases, and 15 bases lay in between. The germline gives CDR1 SQVTM, CDR2 ANQGSEA. The CDR3 loop is CSVTSPQQYNEQFF. The DNA of the CDR3 is TGCAGCGTTACTTCCCCACAGCAGTACAATGAGCAGTTCTTC.

The V and J genes are TRBV15 and TRBJ2-3; 8 nucleotides line up with TRBD2. The CDR3 totals 16 residues. J lost 4 bases, V lost 3 bases, and 9 bases had no gene match. Per germline, CDR1 LNHNV and CDR2 YYDKDF (reference sequence). The CDR3 sequence: CATSSLLAEGADTQYF. In nucleotides, the CDR3 is TGTGCCACCAGCAGCCTACTAGCGGAGGGGGCAGATACGCAGTATTTT. Filled out from reference TRBV15 and TRBJ2-3, the complete variable domain reads DAMVIQNPRYQVTQFGKPVTLSCSQTLNHNVMYWYQQKSSQAPKLLFHYYDKDFNNEADTPDNFQSRRPNTSFCFLDIRSPGLGDTAMYLCATSSLLAEGADTQYFGPGTRLTVL.